This T cell receptor beta chain was captured in a study of long-term antiretroviral therapy in people with HIV. The CDR3 contains 12 residues. Deletions cut 3 bases from V and 8 bases from J, with 10 bases between. CDR1 and CDR2 from the germline V gene are SGHAT and FQNNGV. At the survey level, the v3.0 immunoSEQ assay was run. Data came from immunoSEQ multiplex PCR; TCRdb stores just in-frame clones and leaves some out. This sample yields 30,000 or so clones, of which roughly 73% are seen a single time; about 9.3% belongs to the top ten. This sequence joins TRBV11-2 and TRBJ1-2, with D possibly matching TRBD1 (5 bases). Source: unsorted PBMCs, taken 1.5 years before starting antiretroviral therapy. The source of this sequence is a man younger than 35 with HIV. CDR3 coding DNA: TGTGCCAGCAGCTTGGGGGGGGAGGGCTACACCTTC. Its translation: CASSLGGEGYTF.